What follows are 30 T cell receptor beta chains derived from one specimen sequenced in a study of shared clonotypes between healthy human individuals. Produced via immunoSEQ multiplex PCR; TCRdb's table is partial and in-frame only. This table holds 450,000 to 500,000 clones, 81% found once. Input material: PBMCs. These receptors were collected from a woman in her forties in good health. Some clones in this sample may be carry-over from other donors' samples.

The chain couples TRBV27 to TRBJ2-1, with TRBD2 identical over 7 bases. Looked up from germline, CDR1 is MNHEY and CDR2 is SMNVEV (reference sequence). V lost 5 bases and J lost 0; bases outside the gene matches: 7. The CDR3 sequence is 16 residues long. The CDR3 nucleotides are TGTGCCAGCAGTGCCTGGACTAGTAGCTCCTACAATGAGCAGTTCTTC. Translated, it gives CASSAWTSSSYNEQFF.

CDR3 region: CASSLNGLLLYEQYF. In nucleotides, the CDR3 is TGTGCCAGCAGCTTAAATGGACTACTCCTTTACGAGCAGTACTTC. This sequence joins TRBV7-2 and TRBJ2-7, with a weak D call TRBD2 (6 bases). CDR3 length: 15 residues. Germline V gene data show CDR1 as SGHTA and CDR2 as FQGNSA. V was clipped by 2 bases and J by 4 bases, with 15 bases between them.

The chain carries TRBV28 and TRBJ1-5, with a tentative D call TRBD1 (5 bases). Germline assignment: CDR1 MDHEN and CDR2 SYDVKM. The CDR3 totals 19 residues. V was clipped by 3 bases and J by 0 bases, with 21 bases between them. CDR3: CASSFSGTLAVYSNQPQHF. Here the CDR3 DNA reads TGTGCCAGCAGTTTCTCCGGGACCCTGGCGGTCTATAGCAATCAGCCCCAGCATTTT.

The CDR3 bases are TGCGCCAGCAGCCAAGATCTCTTAAGGGAGGGGACCCAGTACTTC. Protein product: CASSQDLLREGTQYF. J is TRBJ2-5 and V is TRBV4-3, with 7 bases fitting TRBD2. V was pared by 0 bases and J by 7 bases, with 8 bases of the junction left unmatched. The CDR3 covers 15 residues. CDR1 and CDR2 (germline): LGHNA, YSLEER.

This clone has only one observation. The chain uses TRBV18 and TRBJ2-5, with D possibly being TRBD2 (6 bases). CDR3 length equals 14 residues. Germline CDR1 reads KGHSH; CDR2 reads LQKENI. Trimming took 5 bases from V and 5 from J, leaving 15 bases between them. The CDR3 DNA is TGTGCCAGCTCAGCGGACTATGGGGTTGAGACCCAGTACTTC. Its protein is CASSADYGVETQYF.

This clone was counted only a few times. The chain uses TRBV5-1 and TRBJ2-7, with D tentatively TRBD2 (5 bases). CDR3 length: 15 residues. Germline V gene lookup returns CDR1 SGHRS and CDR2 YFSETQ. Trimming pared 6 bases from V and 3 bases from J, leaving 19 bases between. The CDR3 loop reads CASTFGSGSGYEQYF. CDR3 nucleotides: TGCGCCAGCACCTTTGGCTCGGGATCGGGCTACGAGCAGTACTTC.

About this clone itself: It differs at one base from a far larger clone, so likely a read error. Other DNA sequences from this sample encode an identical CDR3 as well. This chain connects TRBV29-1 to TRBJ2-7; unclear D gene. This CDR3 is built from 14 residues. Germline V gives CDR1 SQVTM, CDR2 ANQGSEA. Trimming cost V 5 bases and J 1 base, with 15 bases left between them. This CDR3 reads CSVRSVQKSYEQYF. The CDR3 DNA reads TGCAGCGTTCGATCTGTTCAGAAATCCTACGAGCAGTACTTC.

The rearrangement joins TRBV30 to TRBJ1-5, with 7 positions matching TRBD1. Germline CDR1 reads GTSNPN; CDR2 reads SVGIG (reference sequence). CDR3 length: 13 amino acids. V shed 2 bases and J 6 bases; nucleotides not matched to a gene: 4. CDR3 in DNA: TGTGCCTGGAGTAAACAGGGGTCTCAGCCCCAGCATTTT. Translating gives CAWSKQGSQPQHF.

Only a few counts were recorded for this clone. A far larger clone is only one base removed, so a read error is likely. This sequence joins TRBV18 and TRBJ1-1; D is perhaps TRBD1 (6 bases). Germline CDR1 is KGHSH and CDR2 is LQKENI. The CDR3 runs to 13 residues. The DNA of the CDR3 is TGTGCCGGCTCACCACGGACAGACCCTGAAGCTTTCTTT. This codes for CAGSPRTDPEAFF. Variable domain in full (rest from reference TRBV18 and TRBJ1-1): NAGVMQNPRHLVRRRGQEARLRCSPMKGHSHVYWYRQLPEEGLKFMVYLQKENIIDESGMPKERFSAEFPKEGPSILRIQQVVRGDSAAYFCAGSPRTDPEAFFGQGTRLTVV.

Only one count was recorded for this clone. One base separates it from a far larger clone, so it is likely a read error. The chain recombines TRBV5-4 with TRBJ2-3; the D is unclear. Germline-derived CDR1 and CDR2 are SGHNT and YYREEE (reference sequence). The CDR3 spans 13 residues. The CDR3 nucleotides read TGTGCCAGCAGCAGCTACCAGTTCGATACGCAGTGTTTT. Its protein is CASSSYQFDTQCF.

CDR3 protein: CSATGSEYEQYF. CDR3 nucleotide sequence: TGCAGCGCGACGGGGTCGGAATACGAGCAGTACTTC. The V and J genes are TRBV29-1 and TRBJ2-7, with a weak D call TRBD2 (5 bases). Trimming removed 7 bases from V and 4 bases from J, with 14 bases in between. The CDR3 runs 12 residues. The V gene's germline CDR1 is SQVTM and CDR2 ANQGSEA.

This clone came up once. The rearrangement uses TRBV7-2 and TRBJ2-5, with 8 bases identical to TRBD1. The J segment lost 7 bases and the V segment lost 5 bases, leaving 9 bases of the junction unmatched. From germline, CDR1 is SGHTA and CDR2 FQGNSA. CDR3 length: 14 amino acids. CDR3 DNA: TGTGCCAGCAGCCCCCGCGGACAGGGTTTGACCCAGTACTTC. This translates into CASSPRGQGLTQYF.

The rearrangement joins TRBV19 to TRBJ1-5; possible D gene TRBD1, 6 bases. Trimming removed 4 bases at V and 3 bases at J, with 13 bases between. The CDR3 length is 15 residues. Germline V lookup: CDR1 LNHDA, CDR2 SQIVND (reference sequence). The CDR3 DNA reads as TGTGCCAGTAGTAGTCGGGGGGGGCCCAATCAGCCCCAGCATTTT. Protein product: CASSSRGGPNQPQHF.

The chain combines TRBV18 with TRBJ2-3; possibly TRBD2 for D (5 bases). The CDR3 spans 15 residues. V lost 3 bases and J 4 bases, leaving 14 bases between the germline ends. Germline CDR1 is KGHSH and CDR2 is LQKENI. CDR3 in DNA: TGTGCCAGCTCACCGAGGGCTGGAGGAGCAGATACGCAGTATTTT. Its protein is CASSPRAGGADTQYF.

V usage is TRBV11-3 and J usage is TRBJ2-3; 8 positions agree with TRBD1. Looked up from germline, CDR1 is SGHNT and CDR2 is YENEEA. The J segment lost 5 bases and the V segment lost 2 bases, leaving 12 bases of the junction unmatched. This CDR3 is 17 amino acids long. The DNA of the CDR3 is TGTGCCAGCAGCTTACTTCTAGGGCAGGGGGCCGGAGATACGCAGTATTTT. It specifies CASSLLLGQGAGDTQYF.

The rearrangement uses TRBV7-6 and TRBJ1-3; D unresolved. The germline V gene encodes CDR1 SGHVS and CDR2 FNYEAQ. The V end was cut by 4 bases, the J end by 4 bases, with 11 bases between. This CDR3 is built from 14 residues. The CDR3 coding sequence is TGTGCCAGCAGCTCCCCTGGCCGCGGAAACACCATATATTTT. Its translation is CASSSPGRGNTIYF. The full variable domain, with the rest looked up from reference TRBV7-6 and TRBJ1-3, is GAGVSQSPRYKVTKRGQDVALRCDPISGHVSLYWYRQALGQGPEFLTYFNYEAQQDKSGLPNDRFSAERPEGSISTLTIQRTEQRDSAMYRCASSSPGRGNTIYFGEGSWLTVV.

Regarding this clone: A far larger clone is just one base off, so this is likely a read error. The CDR3 DNA is TGTGCCAGCAGCAAAACAAGCACTAAAGCTTTCTTT. Translating gives CASSKTSTKAFF. V usage is TRBV7-9 and J usage is TRBJ1-1, with unresolved D. The CDR3 has 12 amino acids. Germline V gene sequence: CDR1 SEHNR, CDR2 FQNEAQ (reference sequence).

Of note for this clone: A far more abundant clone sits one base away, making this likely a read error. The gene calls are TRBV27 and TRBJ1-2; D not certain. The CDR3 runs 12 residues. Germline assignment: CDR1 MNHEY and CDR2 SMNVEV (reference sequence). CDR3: CASSLRSYGYTF. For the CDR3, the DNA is TGTGCCAGCAGTTTAAGAAGCTATGGCTACACATTC.

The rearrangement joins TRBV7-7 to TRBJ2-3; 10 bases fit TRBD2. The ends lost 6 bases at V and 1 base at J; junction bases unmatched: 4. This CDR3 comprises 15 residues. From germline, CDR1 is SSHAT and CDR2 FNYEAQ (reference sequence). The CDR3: CASSRGLAGTDTQYF. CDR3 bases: TGTGCCAGCAGTCGCGGACTAGCGGGCACAGATACGCAGTATTTT.

CDR3 residues: CASSFTTTNEKLFF. In nucleotides, the CDR3 is TGTGCCAGCAGCTTCACCACAACTAATGAAAAACTGTTTTTT. The J gene is TRBJ1-4, the V gene TRBV11-2; D is uncertain. Germline CDR1 SGHAT, CDR2 FQNNGV. CDR3 length: 14 residues. The V end lost 3 bases, the J end lost 0 bases, and 5 bases lay between the germline ends. Combining the CDR3 with reference TRBV11-2 and TRBJ1-4 gives the whole variable domain EAGVAQSPRYKIIEKRQSVAFWCNPISGHATLYWYQQILGQGPKLLIQFQNNGVVDDSQLPKDRFSAERLKGVDSTLKIQPAKLEDSAVYLCASSFTTTNEKLFFGSGTQLSVL.

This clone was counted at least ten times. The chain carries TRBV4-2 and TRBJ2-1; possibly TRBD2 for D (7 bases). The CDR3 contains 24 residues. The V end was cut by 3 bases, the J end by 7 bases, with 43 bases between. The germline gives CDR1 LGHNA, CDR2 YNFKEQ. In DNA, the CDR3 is TGTGCCAGCAGCCACCCCCGTCCGACGGGGGCGAAGTGGCTAGCGGAGCCCGGGGGGAATGAGCAGTTCTTC. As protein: CASSHPRPTGAKWLAEPGGNEQFF.

The CDR3 is CASREAGDYEQYF. CDR3 DNA sequence: TGTGCCAGCAGAGAAGCGGGAGATTACGAGCAGTACTTC. The chain employs TRBV28 and TRBJ2-7; 8 bases are a match to TRBD2. CDR3 length equals 13 residues. The germline gives CDR1 MDHEN, CDR2 SYDVKM. Trimming took 6 bases from V and 4 from J; bases not matched to a gene: 5.

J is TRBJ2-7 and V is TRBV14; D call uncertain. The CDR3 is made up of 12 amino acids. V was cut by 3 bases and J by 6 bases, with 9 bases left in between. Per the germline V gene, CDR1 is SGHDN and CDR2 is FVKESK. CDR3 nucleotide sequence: TGTGCCAGCAGCCACCCCGGAGTCGAGCAGTACTTC. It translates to CASSHPGVEQYF.

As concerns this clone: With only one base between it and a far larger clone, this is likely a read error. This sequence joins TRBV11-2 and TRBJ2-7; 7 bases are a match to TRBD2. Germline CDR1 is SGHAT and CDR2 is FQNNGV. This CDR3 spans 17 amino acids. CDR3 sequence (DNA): TGTGCCAGCAGCATAGAACTAGCGTGGAGTGGGAGGGACGAGCAGTACTTC. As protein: CASSIELAWSGRDEQYF.

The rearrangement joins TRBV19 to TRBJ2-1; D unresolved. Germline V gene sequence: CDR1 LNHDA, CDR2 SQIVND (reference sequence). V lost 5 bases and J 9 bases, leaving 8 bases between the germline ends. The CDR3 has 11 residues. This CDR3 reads CASSAVSEQFF. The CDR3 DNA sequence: TGTGCCAGTAGTGCGGTGAGTGAGCAGTTCTTC.

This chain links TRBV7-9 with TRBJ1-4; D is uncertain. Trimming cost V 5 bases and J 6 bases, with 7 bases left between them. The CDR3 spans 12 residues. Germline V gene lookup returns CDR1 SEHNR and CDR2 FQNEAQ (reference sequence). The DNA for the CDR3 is TGTGCCAGCAGCATCGGTTATGAAAAACTGTTTTTT. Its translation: CASSIGYEKLFF.

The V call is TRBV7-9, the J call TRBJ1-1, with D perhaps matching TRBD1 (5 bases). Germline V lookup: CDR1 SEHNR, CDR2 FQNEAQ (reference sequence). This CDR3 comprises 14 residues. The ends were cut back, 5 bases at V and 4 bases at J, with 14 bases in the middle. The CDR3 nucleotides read TGTGCCAGCAGCCCGGCGGGGGGACGCACTGAAGCTTTCTTT. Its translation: CASSPAGGRTEAFF.

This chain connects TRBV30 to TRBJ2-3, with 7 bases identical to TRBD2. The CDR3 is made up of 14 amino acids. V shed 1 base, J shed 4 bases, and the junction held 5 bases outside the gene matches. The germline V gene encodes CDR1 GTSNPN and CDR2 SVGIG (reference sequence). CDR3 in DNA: TGTGCCTGGAGTGGCGGGAGTGGAGCAGATACGCAGTATTTT. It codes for CAWSGGSGADTQYF. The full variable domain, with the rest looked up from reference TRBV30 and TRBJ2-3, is SQTIHQWPATLVQPVGSPLSLECTVEGTSNPNLYWYRQAAGRGLQLLFYSVGIGQISSEVPQNLSASRPQDRQFILSSKKLLLSDSGFYLCAWSGGSGADTQYFGPGTRLTVL.

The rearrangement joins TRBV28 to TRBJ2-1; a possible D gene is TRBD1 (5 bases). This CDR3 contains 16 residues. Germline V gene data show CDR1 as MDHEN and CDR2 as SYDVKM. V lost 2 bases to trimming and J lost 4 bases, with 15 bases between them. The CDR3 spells CASSLGPPTEYNEQFF. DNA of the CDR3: TGTGCCAGCAGTTTAGGGCCCCCGACAGAGTACAATGAGCAGTTCTTC.

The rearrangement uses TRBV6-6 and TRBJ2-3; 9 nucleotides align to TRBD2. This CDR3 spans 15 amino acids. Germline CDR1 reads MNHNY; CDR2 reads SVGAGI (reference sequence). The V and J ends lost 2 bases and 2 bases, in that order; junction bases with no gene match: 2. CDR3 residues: CASSYGGRDTDTQYF. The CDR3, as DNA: TGTGCCAGCAGTTACGGCGGGAGGGACACAGATACGCAGTATTTT.